This TCR beta chain originates from a study of shared clonotypes between healthy human individuals. Data came from immunoSEQ multiplex PCR; TCRdb stores just in-frame clones and leaves some out. This sample has roughly 2.6 million clones, with 90% to 95% found just once. CDR1 is SGHAT, CDR2 FQNNGV, per germline. The CDR3 contains 15 residues. V was clipped by 6 bases and J by 0 bases, with 13 bases between them. This TCR was sampled from a man aged 18 to 30 in good health. Sequencing input: naive CD4+ T cells sorted from blood. Subset denoted: CD45RA+ positively selected. This chain connects TRBV11-2 to TRBJ2-3; D perhaps matches TRBD2 (5 bases). Written as DNA, the CDR3 is TGTGCCAGCAGTTTGGGAGTCCGAAGCACAGATACGCAGTATTTT. Protein: CASSLGVRSTDTQYF.